This entry is about one TCR beta chain. What antigen it recognizes has not been identified. No qualities accompany the bases; no much larger clone lies one base away. The immunoSEQ Assay, which relies on bias-controlled multiplex PCR amplification of genomic DNA, was used to profile TCRbeta CDR3 regions. From the authors' description of their analysis: The absolute abundance of each unique TCRbeta CDR3 region was quantified after sequences were collapsed and filtered. Differential abundance was assessed using a binomial (Fisher-equivalent) model and a beta-binomial model in which time-dependent variance fitted from healthy donors was added. Any clone with fewer than 5 combined templates was excluded, and a clone was called differentially abundant if its Benjamini-Hochberg FDR was below 0.01. The form v = (b*log(k)+a)^2 was used to model beta-binomial variance as a function of total template count across the two samples. Held by TCRdb, this immuneACCESS table contains in-frame sequences only and omits some clones. Under half of the omission traces to an unresolved V gene where checked; the cause of the rest is unknown. The V and J calls and clone size were taken over from that table, and D and trimming were inferred from the DNA. The sample table lists around 100,000 clones, approximately 90% of them with a count of one. Roughly 15% of the sample comes from the top ten.

The data originate from a study of identifying expanded T cells in peripheral blood (dated by TCRdb to the late 2010s). Some background on the complete study: Technical replicates were generated by sequencing separate aliquots of the same genomic DNA pool, with four replicates compared pairwise. What the study reported, not specific to this receptor: Between technical replicates the binomial model flagged roughly 1.2 differentially abundant clones, whereas over around two weeks the binomial model flagged about 16.4 and over about four weeks approximately 20. Variance in clone template counts between roughly 2-week samples significantly increased with total template count across all healthy donors. The beta-binomial model significantly reduced the number of clones called differentially abundant and the false-positive rate across all healthy-donor time intervals. The authors expected biological variance in healthy repertoires might increase further over much longer intervals such as months to years.

Inclusive of the bounding cysteine and phenylalanine, the CDR3 is 16 residues long. Of the read, only the CDR3 DNA is kept; its 48 bases are in frame from base 1. Via the germline V gene, CDR1 is SGHDT and CDR2 YYEEEE. V is cut back by 2 bases and J by 2 bases, with 6 bases in the junction unmatched. During the collection period, no immune events, such as infections, were documented for the healthy donors. Blood repertoires from healthy donors were used as a training cohort for calibrating time-dependent variance in a beta-binomial model of differential abundance of T-cell clones. There were around ten healthy donors in the training cohort, of whom 3 were female and 7 were male. On average the donors were around 41 years old, and their ages spanned about 25 to 64 years. Obtained from a commercial supplier, whole blood was collected from each healthy donor at three time points set 2 to 3 weeks apart. For immunosequencing, genomic DNA was extracted from whole blood that had not been sorted.

The receptor was derived from a person aged 18 to 69 in good health. Recombination connected TRBV5-6 to TRBJ2-3, with 9 bases matching TRBD2. Sequenced: blood. The CDR3 protein sequence reads: CASSFYSGGTTDTQYF. Here is the DNA: TGTGCCAGCAGCTTCTATAGCGGGGGTACCACAGATACGCAGTATTTT. Where the CDR3 stops, the reference TRBV5-6 and TRBJ2-3 genes take over; the full variable domain is DAGVTQSPTHLIKTRGQQVTLRCSPKSGHDTVSWYQQALGQGPQFIFQYYEEEERQRGNFPDRFSGHQFPNYSSELNVNALLLGDSALYLCASSFYSGGTTDTQYFGPGTRLTVL.